Reported below is one TCR beta chain. The data are from a study of cytomegalovirus exposure and HLA in healthy donors. Study overall: The early release's HLA-typed donors yielded some 85 million unique TCRs.

PCR primers comprised 60 Vbeta and 13 Jbeta primers. TCRdb's table, derived via immunoSEQ multiplex PCR, lists solely in-frame clones and lacks some. The table lists 130,000 or so clones, with approximately 1.9% in the top ten. The clonotype comes from a woman aged 55-70 years in good health and CMV-seronegative. Sample: PBMCs.

This CDR3 reads CASSPQPGTNYEQYF. DNA of the CDR3: TGCGCCAGCAGCCCGCAACCCGGGACTAATTACGAGCAGTACTTC. The chain links TRBV5-1 to TRBJ2-7; 7 bases line up with TRBD2. J gave up 4 bases and V 4 bases, and 11 bases lay outside the gene matches. Germline assignment: CDR1 SGHRS and CDR2 YFSETQ. The CDR3 spans 15 residues.